This T cell receptor (beta chain) was sequenced for a study of T cells in Graves' hyperthyroidism and ophthalmopathy. Amplified TCR beta CDR3 regions derived from RNA transcripts. Initially, a first-round RT-PCR of the TCR CDR3 employed the HTBI primer set. TCRdb re-called the multiplex PCR reads with MiXCR, one entry per CDR3 protein. This sample yields approximately 610,000 distinct CDR3 sequences, of which 16% are seen a single time; around 18% belongs to the top ten. At least ten counts were recorded for this clonotype. Antigen specificity is unknown. The study, taken as a whole, reports: Ophthalmopathy, which appeared later, was predicted by the model a median around 6.9 months before onset.

This CDR3 comprises 17 residues. Germline values: CDR1 LGHDT, CDR2 YNNKEL (reference sequence). Trimming removed 3 bases at V and 4 bases at J, with 19 bases between. Researchers barred patients who had uncontrolled infection, other autoimmune disease, pregnancy or lactation. The sequence came from a woman under 30 with Graves' hyperthyroidism. The chain links TRBV3-1 to TRBJ2-1, with TRBD1 as a possible D gene (5 bases). The sample was blood. The CDR3 protein is CASSHKRGLRYYNEQFF. The CDR3 region has the DNA TGTGCCAGCAGCCACAAAAGGGGCCTGAGGTATTACAATGAGCAGTTCTTC.